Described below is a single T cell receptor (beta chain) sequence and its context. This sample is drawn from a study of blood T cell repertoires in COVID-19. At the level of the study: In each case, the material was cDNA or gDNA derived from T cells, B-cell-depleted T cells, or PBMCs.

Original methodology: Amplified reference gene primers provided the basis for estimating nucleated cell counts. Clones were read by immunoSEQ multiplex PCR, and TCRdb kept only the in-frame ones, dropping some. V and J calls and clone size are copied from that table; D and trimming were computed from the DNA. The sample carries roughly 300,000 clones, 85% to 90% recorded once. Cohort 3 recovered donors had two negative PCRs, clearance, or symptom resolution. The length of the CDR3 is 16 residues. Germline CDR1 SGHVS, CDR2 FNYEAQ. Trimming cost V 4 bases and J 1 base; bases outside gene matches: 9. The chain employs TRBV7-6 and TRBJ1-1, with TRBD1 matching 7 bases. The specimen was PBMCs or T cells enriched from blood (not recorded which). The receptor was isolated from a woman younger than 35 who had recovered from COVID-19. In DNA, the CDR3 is TGTGCCAGCAGCTCTACACCGGGACAGTCGAACACTGAAGCTTTCTTT. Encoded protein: CASSSTPGQSNTEAFF.